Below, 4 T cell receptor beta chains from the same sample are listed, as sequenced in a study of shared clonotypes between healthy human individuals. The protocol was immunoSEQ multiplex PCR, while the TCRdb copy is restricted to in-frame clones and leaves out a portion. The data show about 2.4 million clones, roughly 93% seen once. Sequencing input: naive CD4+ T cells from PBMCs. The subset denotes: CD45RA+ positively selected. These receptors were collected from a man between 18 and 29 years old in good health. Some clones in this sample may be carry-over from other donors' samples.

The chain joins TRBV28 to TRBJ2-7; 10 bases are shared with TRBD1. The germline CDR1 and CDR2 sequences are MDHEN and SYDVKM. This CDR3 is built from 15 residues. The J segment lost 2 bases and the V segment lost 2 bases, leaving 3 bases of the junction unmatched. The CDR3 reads CASSLHGTGAYEQYF. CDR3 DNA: TGTGCCAGCAGTTTACACGGGACAGGGGCCTACGAGCAGTACTTC.

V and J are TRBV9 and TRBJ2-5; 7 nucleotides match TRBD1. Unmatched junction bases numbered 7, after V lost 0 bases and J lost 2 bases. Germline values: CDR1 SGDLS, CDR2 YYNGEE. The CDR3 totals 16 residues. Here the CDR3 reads CASSVGNRGYQETQYF. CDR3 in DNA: TGTGCCAGCAGCGTAGGGAACAGGGGTTATCAAGAGACCCAGTACTTC.

The DNA for the CDR3 is TGCGCCAGCAGCAAGGACGGGGATGGCAATCAGCCCCAGCATTTT. Its translation: CASSKDGDGNQPQHF. The chain carries TRBV5-1 and TRBJ1-5, with no clear D. The germline gives CDR1 SGHRS, CDR2 YFSETQ. Trimming shortened V by 4 bases and J by 2 bases, and 13 bases separated the two germline ends. The CDR3 length is 15 residues.

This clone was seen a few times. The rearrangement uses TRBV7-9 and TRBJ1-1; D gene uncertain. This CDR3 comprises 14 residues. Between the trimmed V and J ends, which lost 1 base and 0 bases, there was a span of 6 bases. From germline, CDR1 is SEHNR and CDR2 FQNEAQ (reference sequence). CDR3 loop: CASSLDGMNTEAFF. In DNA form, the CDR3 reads TGTGCCAGCAGCTTAGACGGAATGAACACTGAAGCTTTCTTT.